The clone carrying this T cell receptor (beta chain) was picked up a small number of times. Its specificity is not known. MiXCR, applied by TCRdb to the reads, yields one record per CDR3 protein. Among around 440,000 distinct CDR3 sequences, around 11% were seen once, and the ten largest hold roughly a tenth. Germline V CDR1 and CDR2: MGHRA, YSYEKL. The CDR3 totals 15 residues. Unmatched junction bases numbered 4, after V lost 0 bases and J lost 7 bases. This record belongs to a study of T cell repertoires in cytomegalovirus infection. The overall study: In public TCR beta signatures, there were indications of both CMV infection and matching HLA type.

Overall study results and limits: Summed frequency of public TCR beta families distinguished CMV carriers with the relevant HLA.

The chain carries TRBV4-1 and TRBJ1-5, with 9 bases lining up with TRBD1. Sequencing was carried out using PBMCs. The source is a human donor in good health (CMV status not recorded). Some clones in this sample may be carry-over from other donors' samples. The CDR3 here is CASSQEQGAFQPQHF. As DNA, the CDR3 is TGCGCCAGCAGCCAAGAACAGGGGGCTTTCCAGCCCCAGCATTTT.